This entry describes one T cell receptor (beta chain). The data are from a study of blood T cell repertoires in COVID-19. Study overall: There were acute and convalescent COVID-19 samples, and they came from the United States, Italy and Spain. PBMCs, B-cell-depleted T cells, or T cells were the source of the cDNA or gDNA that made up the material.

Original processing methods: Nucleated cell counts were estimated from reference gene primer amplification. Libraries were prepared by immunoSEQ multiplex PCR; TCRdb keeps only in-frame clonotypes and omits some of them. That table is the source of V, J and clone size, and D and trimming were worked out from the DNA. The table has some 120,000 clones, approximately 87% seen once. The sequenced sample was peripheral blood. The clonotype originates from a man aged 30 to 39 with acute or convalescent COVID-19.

DNA for the CDR3: TGTGCCAGCAGCTTCGGTGGAAGCGGGGGATCCACAGATACGCAGTATTTT. Its protein is CASSFGGSGGSTDTQYF. The rearrangement joins TRBV11-2 to TRBJ2-3; 8 bases align to TRBD2. This CDR3 contains 17 residues. Germline assignment: CDR1 SGHAT and CDR2 FQNNGV. Unmatched junction bases numbered 10, after V lost 3 bases and J lost 2 bases.